The present entry profiles one TCR beta chain with its context. There are 17 residues in the CDR3. This specimen comes from a study of siplizumab effects on memory and regulatory T cells. The repertoire was sequenced with immunoSEQ multiplex PCR; TCRdb's copy has only in-frame clones and lacks some. The sample records more than 85,000 clones, 70% to 90% being singletons. The receptor was isolated from a human donor in good health. V is TRBV7-5 and J is TRBJ2-1; TRBD2 reflects the table's D call only, with no check against the DNA. TRBV7-5 is recorded as a pseudogene. The sample consisted of CD4+ T cells sorted from blood. Here the CDR3 DNA reads TGTGCCAGAAGCTGGGGACTAGCGGGTAGCTCCTACAATGAGCAGTTCTTC. Its translation is CARSWGLAGSSYNEQFF.